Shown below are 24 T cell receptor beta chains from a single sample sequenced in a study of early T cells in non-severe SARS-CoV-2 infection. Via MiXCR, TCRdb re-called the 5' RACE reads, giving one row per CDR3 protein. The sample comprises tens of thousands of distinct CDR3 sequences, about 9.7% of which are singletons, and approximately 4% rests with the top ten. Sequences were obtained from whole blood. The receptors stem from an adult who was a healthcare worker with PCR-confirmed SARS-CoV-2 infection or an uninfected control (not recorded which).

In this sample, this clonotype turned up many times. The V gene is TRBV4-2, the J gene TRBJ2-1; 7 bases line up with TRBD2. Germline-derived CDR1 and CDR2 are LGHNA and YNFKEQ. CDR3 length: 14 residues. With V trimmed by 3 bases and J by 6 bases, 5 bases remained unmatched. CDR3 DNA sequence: TGTGCCAGCAGCCAGAAGCGGGATGGCAATGAGCAGTTCTTC. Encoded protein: CASSQKRDGNEQFF.

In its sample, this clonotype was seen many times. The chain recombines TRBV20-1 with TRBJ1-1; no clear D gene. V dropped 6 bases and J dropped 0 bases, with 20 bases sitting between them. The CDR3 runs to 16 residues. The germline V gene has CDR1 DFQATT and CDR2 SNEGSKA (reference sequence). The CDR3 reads CSASRRAFIMNTEAFF. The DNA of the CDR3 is TGCAGTGCATCGCGCCGCGCCTTCATAATGAACACTGAAGCTTTCTTT.

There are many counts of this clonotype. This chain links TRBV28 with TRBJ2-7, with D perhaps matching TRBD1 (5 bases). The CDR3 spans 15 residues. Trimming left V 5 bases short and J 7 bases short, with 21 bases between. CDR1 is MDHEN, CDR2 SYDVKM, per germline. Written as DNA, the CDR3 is TGTGCCAGCAGTCCCCCGACCAAGGGGCGCCGGGAGCAGTACTTC. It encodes CASSPPTKGRREQYF.

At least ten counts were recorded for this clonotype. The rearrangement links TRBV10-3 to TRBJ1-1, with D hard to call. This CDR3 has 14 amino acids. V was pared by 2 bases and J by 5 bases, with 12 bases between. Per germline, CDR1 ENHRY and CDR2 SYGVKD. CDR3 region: CAISEPGGRTEAFF. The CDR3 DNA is TGTGCCATCAGTGAGCCAGGTGGCCGGACTGAAGCTTTCTTT.

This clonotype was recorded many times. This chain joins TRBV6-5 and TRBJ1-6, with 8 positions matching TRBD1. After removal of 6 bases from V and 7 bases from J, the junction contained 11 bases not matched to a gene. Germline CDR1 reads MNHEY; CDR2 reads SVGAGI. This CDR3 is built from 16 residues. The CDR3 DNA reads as TGTGCCAGCAGCCGGTTACCAGGGGGCCGAAATTCACCCCTCCACTTT. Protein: CASSRLPGGRNSPLHF.

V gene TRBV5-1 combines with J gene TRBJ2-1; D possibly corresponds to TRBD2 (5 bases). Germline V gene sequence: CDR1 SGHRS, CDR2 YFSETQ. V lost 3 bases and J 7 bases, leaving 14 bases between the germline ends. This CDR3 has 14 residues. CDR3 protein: CASSSYTGGNEQFF. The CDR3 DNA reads TGCGCCAGCAGCTCATACACCGGCGGGAATGAGCAGTTCTTC.

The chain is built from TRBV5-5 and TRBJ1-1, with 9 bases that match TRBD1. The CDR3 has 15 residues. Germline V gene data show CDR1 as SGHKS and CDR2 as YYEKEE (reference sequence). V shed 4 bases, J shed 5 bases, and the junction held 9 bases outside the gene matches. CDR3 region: CASSGLGQGGTEAFF. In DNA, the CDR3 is TGTGCCAGCAGCGGACTGGGACAGGGAGGAACTGAAGCTTTCTTT.

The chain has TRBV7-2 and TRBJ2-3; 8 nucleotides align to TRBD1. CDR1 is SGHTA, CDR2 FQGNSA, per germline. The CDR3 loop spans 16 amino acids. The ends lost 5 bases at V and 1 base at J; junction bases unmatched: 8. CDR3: CASSQGTGGGTDTQYF. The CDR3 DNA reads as TGTGCCAGCAGCCAAGGGACAGGAGGTGGCACAGATACGCAGTATTTT.

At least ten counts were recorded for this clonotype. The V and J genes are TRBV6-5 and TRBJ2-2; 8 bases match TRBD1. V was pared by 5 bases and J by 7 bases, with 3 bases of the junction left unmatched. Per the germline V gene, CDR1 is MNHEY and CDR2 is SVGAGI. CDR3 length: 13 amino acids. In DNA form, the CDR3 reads TGTGCCAGCAGTAGGACAGGGTTCGGGGAGCTGTTTTTT. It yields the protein CASSRTGFGELFF.

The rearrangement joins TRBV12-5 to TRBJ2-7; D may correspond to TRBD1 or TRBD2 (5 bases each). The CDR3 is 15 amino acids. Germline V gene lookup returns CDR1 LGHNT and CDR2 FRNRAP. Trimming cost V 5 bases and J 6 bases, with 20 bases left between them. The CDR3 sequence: CASGDLRGPGTEQYF. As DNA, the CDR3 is TGTGCTAGTGGTGACCTTCGGGGACCAGGGACCGAGCAGTACTTC.

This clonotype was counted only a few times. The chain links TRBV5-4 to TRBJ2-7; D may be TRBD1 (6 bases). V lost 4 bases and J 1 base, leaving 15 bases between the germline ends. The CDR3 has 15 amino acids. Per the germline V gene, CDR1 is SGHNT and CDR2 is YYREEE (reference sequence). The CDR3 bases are TGTGCCAGCAGCCAGGACAGTGTCGCTTCCTACGAGCAGTACTTC. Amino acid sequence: CASSQDSVASYEQYF.

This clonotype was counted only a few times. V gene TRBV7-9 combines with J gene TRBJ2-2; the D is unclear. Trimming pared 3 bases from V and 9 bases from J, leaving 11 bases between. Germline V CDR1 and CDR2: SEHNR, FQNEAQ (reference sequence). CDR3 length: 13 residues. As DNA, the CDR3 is TGTGCCAGCAGCTTTTCCGGACCCCGGGAGCTGTTTTTT. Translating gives CASSFSGPRELFF.

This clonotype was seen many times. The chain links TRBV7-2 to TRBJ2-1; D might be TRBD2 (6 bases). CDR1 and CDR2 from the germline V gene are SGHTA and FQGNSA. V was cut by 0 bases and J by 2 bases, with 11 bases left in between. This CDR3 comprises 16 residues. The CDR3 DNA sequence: TGTGCCAGCAGCTTAGCGGGGGACTTCACCTACAATGAGCAGTTCTTC. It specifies CASSLAGDFTYNEQFF. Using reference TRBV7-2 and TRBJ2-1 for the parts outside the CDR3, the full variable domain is GAGVSQSPSNKVTEKGKDVELRCDPISGHTALYWYRQSLGQGLEFLIYFQGNSAPDKSGLPSDRFSAERTGGSVSTLTIQRTQQEDSAVYLCASSLAGDFTYNEQFFGPGTRLTVL.

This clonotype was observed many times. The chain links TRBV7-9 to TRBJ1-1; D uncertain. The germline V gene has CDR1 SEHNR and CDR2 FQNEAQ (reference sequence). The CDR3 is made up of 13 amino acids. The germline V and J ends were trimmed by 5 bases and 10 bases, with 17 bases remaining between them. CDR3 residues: CASSPFGVQRAFF. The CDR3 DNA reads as TGTGCCAGCAGCCCCTTCGGGGTTCAACGAGCTTTCTTT.

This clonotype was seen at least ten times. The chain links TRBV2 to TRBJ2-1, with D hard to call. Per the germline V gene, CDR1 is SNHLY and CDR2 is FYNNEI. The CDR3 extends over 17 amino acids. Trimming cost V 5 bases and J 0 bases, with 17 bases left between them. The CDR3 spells CASSRAGLRDSYNEQFF. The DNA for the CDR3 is TGTGCCAGCAGTCGCGCAGGTTTAAGAGACTCCTACAATGAGCAGTTCTTC.

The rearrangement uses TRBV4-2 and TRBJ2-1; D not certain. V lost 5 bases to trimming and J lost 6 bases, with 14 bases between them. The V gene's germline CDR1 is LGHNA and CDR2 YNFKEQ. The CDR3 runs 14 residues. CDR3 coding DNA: TGTGCCAGCAGCTCCCACGGTGGGGTCAATGAGCAGTTCTTC. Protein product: CASSSHGGVNEQFF.

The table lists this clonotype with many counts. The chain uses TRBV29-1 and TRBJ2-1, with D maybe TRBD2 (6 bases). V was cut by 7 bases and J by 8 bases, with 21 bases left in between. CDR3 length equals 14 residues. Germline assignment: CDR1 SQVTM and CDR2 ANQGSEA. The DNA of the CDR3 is TGCAGCGCTGTACGAGCGGGCGGATCACATGAGCAGTTCTTC. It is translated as CSAVRAGGSHEQFF.

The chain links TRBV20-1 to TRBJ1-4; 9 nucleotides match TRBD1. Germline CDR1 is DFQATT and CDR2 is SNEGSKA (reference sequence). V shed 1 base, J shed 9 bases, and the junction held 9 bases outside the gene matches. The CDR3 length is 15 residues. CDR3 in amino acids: CSARGARTGDQKLFF. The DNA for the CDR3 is TGCAGTGCTAGAGGCGCTCGGACAGGGGACCAAAAACTGTTTTTT.

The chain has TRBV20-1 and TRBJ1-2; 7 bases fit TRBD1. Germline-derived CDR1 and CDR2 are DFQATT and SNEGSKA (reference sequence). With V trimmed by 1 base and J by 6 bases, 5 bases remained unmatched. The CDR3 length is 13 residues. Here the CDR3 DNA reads TGCAGTGCTAGAGGCGACAGGGAAGATGGCTACACCTTC. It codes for CSARGDREDGYTF.

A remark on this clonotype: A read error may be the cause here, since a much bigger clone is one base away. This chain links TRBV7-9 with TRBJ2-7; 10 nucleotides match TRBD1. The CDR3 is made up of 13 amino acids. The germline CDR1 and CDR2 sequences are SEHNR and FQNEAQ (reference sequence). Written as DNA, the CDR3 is TGTGCCAGCAGCCCACAGACAGGGGGCGAGCTGTACTTC. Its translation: CASSPQTGGELYF.

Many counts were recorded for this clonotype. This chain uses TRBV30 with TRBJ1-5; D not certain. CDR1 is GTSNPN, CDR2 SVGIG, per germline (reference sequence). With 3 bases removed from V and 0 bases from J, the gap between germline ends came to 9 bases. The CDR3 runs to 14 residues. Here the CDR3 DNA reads TGTGCCTGGAGGGGCTCATATAGCAATCAGCCCCAGCATTTT. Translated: CAWRGSYSNQPQHF.

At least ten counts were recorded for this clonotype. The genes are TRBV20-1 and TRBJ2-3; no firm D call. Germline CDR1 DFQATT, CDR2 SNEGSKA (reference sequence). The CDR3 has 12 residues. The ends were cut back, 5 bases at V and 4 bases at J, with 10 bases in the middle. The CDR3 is CSAPTGADTQYF. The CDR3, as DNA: TGCAGTGCTCCTACTGGTGCAGATACGCAGTATTTT.

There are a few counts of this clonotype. CDR3 sequence (DNA): TGTGCCAGCAGTTACTTTGGGGGGCAGGGCTACACCTTC. Translated, it gives CASSYFGGQGYTF. J is TRBJ1-2 and V is TRBV6-5, with D tentatively TRBD1 (6 bases). Germline V gene sequence: CDR1 MNHEY, CDR2 SVGAGI. This CDR3 has 13 residues. The V and J ends lost 1 base and 8 bases respectively, with 11 bases between them.

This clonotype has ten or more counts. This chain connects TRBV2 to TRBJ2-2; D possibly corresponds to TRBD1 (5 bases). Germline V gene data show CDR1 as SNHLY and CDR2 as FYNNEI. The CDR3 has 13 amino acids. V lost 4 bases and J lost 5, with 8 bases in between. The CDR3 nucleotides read TGTGCCAGCAGTGGCCAGGGAACCGGGGAGCTGTTTTTT. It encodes CASSGQGTGELFF.